This TCR beta chain was sequenced for a study of identical twins. It was template switching that added a universal primer site, and there were unique molecular identifiers on the cDNA. TCRdb itself ran the 5' RACE reads through MiXCR, one entry per CDR3 protein. The sample carries fewer than 550,000 distinct CDR3 sequences, roughly an eighth recorded once. Trimming shortened V by 2 bases and J by 8 bases, and 10 bases separated the two germline ends. This CDR3 region has 13 residues. Germline V gives CDR1 KGHSH, CDR2 LQKENI. The sample also formed part of further work on yellow fever vaccine responses in identical twins. Turning to that study: Reportedly, the T cell response mounted by twins to vaccine seemed partly convergent, partly personalized.

What was sequenced was CD4+ T cells sorted from blood. The receptor was derived from a woman aged 18-30 years in good health. The chain recombines TRBV18 with TRBJ1-5; tentative D call: TRBD1 (5 bases). CDR3 sequence (DNA): TGTGCCAGCTCACCAAATACGGGGGAGCCCCAGCATTTT. Protein product: CASSPNTGEPQHF.